This T cell receptor beta chain was observed in a study of persistence of HIV-infected CD4 T cells. The libraries were made with immunoSEQ version 4 in survey mode. Only in-frame clones appear in the TCRdb table, and some are missing; sequencing was by immunoSEQ multiplex PCR. The repertoire holds about 40,000 clones, with 75% to 80% as singletons. Cells were stimulated with overlapping HIV-1 Gag 15-mer peptides. Memory cells lacking CD40L and CD69 with high CD45RO were sorted. Germline CDR1 and CDR2: LNHDA and SQIVND (reference sequence). Trimming took off 5 bases at V and 8 bases at J, with 7 bases between the two ends. The CDR3 is made up of 11 amino acids. Concerning this clone: No antigen is known for it.

The TCR comes from an adult man with HIV who was CMV-seropositive. The specimen was CD4+ T cells sorted from PBMCs after roughly 20-hour stimulation, collected from a patient who received antiretroviral therapy. The chain uses TRBV19 and TRBJ2-4; D call uncertain. The CDR3 sequence is CASSPGHIQYF. The CDR3 region has the DNA TGTGCCAGTAGTCCCGGACACATTCAGTACTTC.